This T cell receptor beta chain was documented in a study of blood T cells in healthy people across ages. A second roughly 7 to 11 cycle PCR used barcoded and J-beta primers. TCRdb fed the 5' RACE reads into MiXCR, producing one record per CDR3 protein. This table has roughly 550,000 distinct CDR3 sequences, 24% appearing once. This clonotype was counted a few times. Per the germline V gene, CDR1 is LGHNA and CDR2 is YNFKEQ. The J segment lost 8 bases and the V segment lost 1 base, leaving 10 bases of the junction unmatched. CDR3 size: 17 residues. The sample was also linked to a second study, of T cells of mothers and their children.

This TCR was sampled from a boy younger than 18 in good health. The chain carries TRBV4-2 and TRBJ2-1, with TRBD2 identical over 11 bases. The material sequenced was blood. The DNA for the CDR3 is TGTGCCAGCAGCCAAGTTCAGACTAGCGGGGTGAACTATGAGCAGTTCTTC. Translation: CASSQVQTSGVNYEQFF.